Below, 21 T cell receptor beta chains from the same sample are listed, as sequenced in a study of cytomegalovirus exposure and HLA in healthy donors. With 60 Vbeta and 13 Jbeta primers, the PCR was carried out. Clones were sequenced by immunoSEQ multiplex PCR, and TCRdb holds only the in-frame ones, with some missing. The sample consists of more than 150,000 clones, 70% to 80% of them appearing once. The sample comprised PBMCs. The receptors stem from a man younger than 30 in good health and CMV-seronegative.

The chain is built from TRBV7-8 and TRBJ1-5, with 7 bases identical to TRBD1. Germline V lookup: CDR1 SGHVS, CDR2 FQNEAQ. There are 14 residues in the CDR3. Trimming removed 5 bases from V and 4 bases from J; junction bases left unmatched: 5. The CDR3 sequence is CASSPTGKNQPQHF. The CDR3 region has the DNA TGTGCCAGCAGCCCGACAGGGAAGAATCAGCCCCAGCATTTT.

The V and J genes are TRBV4-3 and TRBJ2-4; 7 bases match TRBD2. The CDR3 length is 15 residues. Germline CDR1 LGHNA, CDR2 YSLEER. The trim removed 3 bases at V and 8 bases at J, leaving 10 bases unmatched. This CDR3 reads CASSQESGDGDIQYF. CDR3 sequence (DNA): TGCGCCAGCAGCCAGGAAAGCGGGGACGGGGACATTCAGTACTTC.

CDR3: CASSPLVAGGSYNEQFF. For the CDR3, the DNA is TGTGCCAGCTCACCACTGGTAGCGGGAGGTTCCTACAATGAGCAGTTCTTC. The rearrangement joins TRBV18 to TRBJ2-1; TRBD2 matches at 10 bases. With V trimmed by 1 base and J by 1 base, 4 bases remained unmatched. The CDR3 runs 17 residues. Germline assignment: CDR1 KGHSH and CDR2 LQKENI.

J is TRBJ1-2 and V is TRBV15, with 7 bases identical to TRBD1. The CDR3 is made up of 15 amino acids. CDR1 is LNHNV and CDR2 is YYDKDF in the germline V gene (reference sequence). The junction had 9 bases not matched to a gene; V was cut back by 0 bases and J by 8 bases. In DNA form, the CDR3 reads TGTGCCACCAGCAGAGATCCGGGACAGATGGGAGGCTACACCTTC. Protein: CATSRDPGQMGGYTF.

A word on this clone: The identical CDR3 is also encoded by other nucleotide sequences in the sample. This rearrangement joins TRBV11-2 to TRBJ2-7; 9 nucleotides align to TRBD1. This CDR3 region has 14 residues. V trimming: 1 base; J trimming: 4 bases; junction bases outside the gene matches: 2. Germline V gives CDR1 SGHAT, CDR2 FQNNGV. The CDR3 nucleotides are TGTGCCAGCAGCTTAGGAGGACAGGGGTACGAGCAGTACTTC. Translation: CASSLGGQGYEQYF.

This chain joins TRBV27 and TRBJ2-6; 9 bases are a match to TRBD1. V gave up 5 bases and J gave up 0 bases; unmatched junction bases: 8. Looked up from germline, CDR1 is MNHEY and CDR2 is SMNVEV (reference sequence). This CDR3 is built from 18 residues. The CDR3 DNA reads as TGTGCCAGCAGTACGACCGGGACAGGGATCTCTGGGGCCAACGTCCTGACTTTC. This encodes CASSTTGTGISGANVLTF.

This chain links TRBV19 with TRBJ1-1; 8 positions match TRBD1. Germline loops: CDR1 LNHDA, CDR2 SQIVND (reference sequence). Unmatched junction bases numbered 3, after V lost 5 bases and J lost 1 base. This CDR3 contains 14 residues. The CDR3 DNA is TGTGCCAGTAGTCCCGACAGGGGGAACACTGAAGCTTTCTTT. This encodes CASSPDRGNTEAFF.

V is TRBV27 and J is TRBJ2-1; D is unresolved. V shed 3 bases and J shed 8 bases, with 11 bases lying between them. CDR1 and CDR2 (germline): MNHEY, SMNVEV (reference sequence). CDR3 length equals 13 residues. CDR3 in amino acids: CASSFASSHEQFF. The CDR3 DNA follows: TGTGCCAGCAGTTTTGCCAGTTCCCATGAGCAGTTCTTC.

V gene TRBV6-6 combines with J gene TRBJ2-1; no reliable D call. Trimming left V 7 bases short and J 7 bases short, with 14 bases between. CDR1 is MNHNY, CDR2 SVGAGI, per germline (reference sequence). The CDR3 consists of 13 residues. This CDR3 is CASTQSARNEQFF. The CDR3 DNA follows: TGTGCCAGCACCCAGTCAGCTAGAAATGAGCAGTTCTTC.

The chain recombines TRBV6-6 with TRBJ1-2, with D perhaps matching TRBD1 (5 bases). The V gene's germline CDR1 is MNHNY and CDR2 SVGAGI (reference sequence). The germline V and J ends were trimmed by 5 bases and 1 base, with 8 bases remaining between them. This CDR3 has 13 residues. The DNA of the CDR3 is TGTGCCAGCAGTGGCGACAGTAACTATGGCTACACCTTC. This codes for CASSGDSNYGYTF.

The CDR3 nucleotides read TGTGCCAGCAGCCAAGAGGCTACAGGGGGCTATGGCTACACCTTC. Translated: CASSQEATGGYGYTF. The chain links TRBV4-2 to TRBJ1-2, with 8 bases that match TRBD1. In germline, CDR1 is LGHNA, CDR2 YNFKEQ. The CDR3 spans 15 residues. With 0 bases clipped from V and 4 bases from J, the junction kept 4 bases outside the gene matches.

This clone has more than one count but fewer than ten. This sequence joins TRBV10-3 and TRBJ1-1; tentative D call: TRBD1 (5 bases). Trimming left V 0 bases short and J 8 bases short, with 7 bases between. In germline, CDR1 is ENHRY, CDR2 SYGVKD. The CDR3 consists of 12 residues. This CDR3 is CAISESRGEAFF. CDR3 bases: TGTGCCATCAGTGAGTCCCGGGGGGAAGCTTTCTTT.

This clone was recorded a few times. Mismatch with germline at one junction end may stem from a read error. V gene TRBV7-9 combines with J gene TRBJ1-2; D is perhaps TRBD1 (5 bases). The CDR3 runs to 12 residues. Germline V lookup: CDR1 SEHNR, CDR2 FQNEAQ (reference sequence). The CDR3 DNA reads TGTTCCAGCAGCGTGCAAGGGGATGGCTACACCTTC. This sequence encodes CSSSVQGDGYTF.

The sample holds a few counts of this clone. The chain joins TRBV30 to TRBJ1-5; weak D call: TRBD1 (5 bases). The CDR3 contains 14 residues. Trimming removed 2 bases from V and 5 bases from J, with 13 bases in between. Germline V CDR1 and CDR2: GTSNPN, SVGIG (reference sequence). This chain's CDR3 is CAWSKKGGDQPQHF. The CDR3 region has the DNA TGTGCCTGGAGTAAGAAGGGAGGGGATCAGCCCCAGCATTTT.

This chain joins TRBV4-1 and TRBJ2-7; TRBD1 is a possible D gene (6 bases). Germline CDR1 MGHRA, CDR2 YSYEKL. Between the trimmed V and J ends, which lost 3 bases and 0 bases, there was a span of 12 bases. The CDR3 consists of 15 residues. CDR3 loop: CASSQGAGDSYEQYF. CDR3 bases: TGCGCCAGCAGCCAGGGGGCAGGGGACTCCTACGAGCAGTACTTC.

The chain has TRBV11-3 and TRBJ1-1; D is unclear. With 0 bases removed from V and 3 bases from J, the gap between germline ends came to 11 bases. Germline values: CDR1 SGHNT, CDR2 YENEEA. This CDR3 has 15 residues. The CDR3 DNA is TGTGCCAGCAGCTTAGACGGTCGGGTAGACACTGAAGCTTTCTTT. Encoded protein: CASSLDGRVDTEAFF.

This clone has only a few counts. The chain is built from TRBV18 and TRBJ1-5; 10 bases match TRBD1. In germline, CDR1 is KGHSH, CDR2 LQKENI. This CDR3 comprises 16 residues. With V trimmed by 2 bases and J by 4 bases, 5 bases remained unmatched. The CDR3 is CASSPRQGAVNQPQHF. CDR3 in DNA: TGTGCCAGCTCACCAAGACAGGGGGCGGTTAATCAGCCCCAGCATTTT. Supplemented by reference TRBV18 and TRBJ1-5, the full variable domain reads NAGVMQNPRHLVRRRGQEARLRCSPMKGHSHVYWYRQLPEEGLKFMVYLQKENIIDESGMPKERFSAEFPKEGPSILRIQQVVRGDSAAYFCASSPRQGAVNQPQHFGDGTRLSIL.

The genes are TRBV11-2 and TRBJ1-1; D remains ambiguous. The CDR3 is 17 residues long. Germline assignment: CDR1 SGHAT and CDR2 FQNNGV. V was shortened by 0 bases and J by 1 base, with 15 bases between the two germline ends. The CDR3 DNA reads as TGTGCCAGCAGCTTAGATCGTACTACGTCAAGGAACACTGAAGCTTTCTTT. Translating gives CASSLDRTTSRNTEAFF.

V gene TRBV9 combines with J gene TRBJ1-1, with TRBD1 as a possible D gene (5 bases). Trimming stripped 4 bases from V and 4 bases from J, with 20 bases between. The CDR3 has 16 residues. Germline CDR1 is SGDLS and CDR2 is YYNGEE. The CDR3 bases are TGTGCCAGCAGCCTCGATTGGGGCAGGGTCCCCACTGAAGCTTTCTTT. Residues: CASSLDWGRVPTEAFF.

The gene calls are TRBV30 and TRBJ1-5; the D is unclear. This CDR3 has 15 amino acids. Trimming stripped 5 bases from V and 0 bases from J, with 14 bases between. The germline CDR1 and CDR2 sequences are GTSNPN and SVGIG (reference sequence). The CDR3 is CAWARAGNSNQPQHF. In nucleotides, the CDR3 is TGTGCCTGGGCCCGGGCGGGTAATAGCAATCAGCCCCAGCATTTT.

The chain carries TRBV10-3 and TRBJ2-7; D might be TRBD2 (5 bases). V was trimmed by 8 bases and J by 4 bases, leaving 12 bases between them. The CDR3 loop spans 12 amino acids. The germline CDR1 and CDR2 sequences are ENHRY and SYGVKD. The CDR3 sequence: CAISITGYEQYF. CDR3 nucleotide sequence: TGTGCCATCTCCATAACGGGATACGAGCAGTACTTC.